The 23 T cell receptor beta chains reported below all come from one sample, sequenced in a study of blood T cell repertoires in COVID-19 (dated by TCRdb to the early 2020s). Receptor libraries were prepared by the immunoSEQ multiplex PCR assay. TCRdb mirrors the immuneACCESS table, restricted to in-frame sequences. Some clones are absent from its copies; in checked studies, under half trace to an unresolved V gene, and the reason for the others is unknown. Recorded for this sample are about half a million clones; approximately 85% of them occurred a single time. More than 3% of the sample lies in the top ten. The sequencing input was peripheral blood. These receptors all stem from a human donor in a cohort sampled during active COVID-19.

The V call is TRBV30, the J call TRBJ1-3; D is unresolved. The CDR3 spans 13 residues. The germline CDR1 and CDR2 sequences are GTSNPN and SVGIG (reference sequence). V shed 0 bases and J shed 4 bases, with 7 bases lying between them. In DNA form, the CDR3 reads TGTGCCTGGAGTGTCTTACAGGGAAACACCATATATTTT. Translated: CAWSVLQGNTIYF.

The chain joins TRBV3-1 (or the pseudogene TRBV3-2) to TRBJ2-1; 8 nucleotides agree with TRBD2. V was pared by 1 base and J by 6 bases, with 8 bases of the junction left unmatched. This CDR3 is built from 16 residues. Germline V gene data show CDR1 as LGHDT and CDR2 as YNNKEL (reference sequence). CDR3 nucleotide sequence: TGTGCCAGCAGCCAAGTAATGAGACTAGCGTTCAATGAGCAGTTCTTC. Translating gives CASSQVMRLAFNEQFF.

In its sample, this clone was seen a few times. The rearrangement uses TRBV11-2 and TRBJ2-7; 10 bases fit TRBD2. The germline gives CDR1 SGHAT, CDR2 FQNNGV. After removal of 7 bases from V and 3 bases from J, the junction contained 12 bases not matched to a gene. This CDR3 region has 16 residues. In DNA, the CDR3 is TGTGCCAGCACTCAGGCTAGCGGGAGATTGGGCTACGAGCAGTACTTC. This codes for CASTQASGRLGYEQYF.

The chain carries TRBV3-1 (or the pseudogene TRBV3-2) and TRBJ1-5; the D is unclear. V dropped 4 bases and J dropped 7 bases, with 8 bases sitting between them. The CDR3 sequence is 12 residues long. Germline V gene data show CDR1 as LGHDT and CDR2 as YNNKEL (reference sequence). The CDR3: CASSRGGQPQHF. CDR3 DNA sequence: TGTGCCAGCAGCCGTGGAGGACAGCCCCAGCATTTT.

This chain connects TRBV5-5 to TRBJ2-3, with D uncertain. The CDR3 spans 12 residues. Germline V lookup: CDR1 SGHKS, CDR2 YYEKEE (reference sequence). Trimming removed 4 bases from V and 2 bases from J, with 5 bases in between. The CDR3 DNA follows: TGTGCCAGCAGCCCCTCCACAGATACGCAGTATTTT. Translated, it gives CASSPSTDTQYF.

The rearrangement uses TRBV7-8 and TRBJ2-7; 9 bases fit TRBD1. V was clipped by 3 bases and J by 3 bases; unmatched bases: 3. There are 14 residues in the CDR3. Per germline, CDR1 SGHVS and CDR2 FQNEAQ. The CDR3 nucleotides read TGTGCCAGCAGCTTTGGGACAGGGAGCTACGAGCAGTACTTC. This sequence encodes CASSFGTGSYEQYF.

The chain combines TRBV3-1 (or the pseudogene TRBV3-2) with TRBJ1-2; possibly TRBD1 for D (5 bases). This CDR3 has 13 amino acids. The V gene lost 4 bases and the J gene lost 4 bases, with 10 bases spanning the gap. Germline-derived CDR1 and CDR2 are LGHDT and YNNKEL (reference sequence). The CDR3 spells CASSRRQSYGYTF. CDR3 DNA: TGTGCCAGCAGCCGCCGACAGAGCTATGGCTACACCTTC.

CDR3 sequence reads: CASSSQAQGHGYTF. As DNA, the CDR3 is TGTGCCAGCAGTAGCCAGGCTCAGGGCCACGGCTACACCTTC. V and J are TRBV7-2 and TRBJ1-2; a weak D match, TRBD1 (5 bases). The germline V gene has CDR1 SGHTA and CDR2 FQGNSA. V was pared by 6 bases and J by 8 bases, with 19 bases between. The CDR3 covers 14 residues.

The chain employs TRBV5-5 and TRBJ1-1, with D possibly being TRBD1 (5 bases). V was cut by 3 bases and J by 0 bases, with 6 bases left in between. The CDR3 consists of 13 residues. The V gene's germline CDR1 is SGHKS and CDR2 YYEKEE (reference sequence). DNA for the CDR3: TGTGCCAGCAGCTGGGACTTGAACACTGAAGCTTTCTTT. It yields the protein CASSWDLNTEAFF.

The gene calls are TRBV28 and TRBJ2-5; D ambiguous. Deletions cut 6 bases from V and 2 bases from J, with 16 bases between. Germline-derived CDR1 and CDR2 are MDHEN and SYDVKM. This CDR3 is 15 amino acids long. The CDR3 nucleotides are TGTGCCAGCAGACCCCCCACAGCTCGGCAAGAGACCCAGTACTTC. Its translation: CASRPPTARQETQYF.

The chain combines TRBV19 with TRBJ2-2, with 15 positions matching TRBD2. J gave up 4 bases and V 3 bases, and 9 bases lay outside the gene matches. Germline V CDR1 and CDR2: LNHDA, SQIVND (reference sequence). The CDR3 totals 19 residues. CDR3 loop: CASSIFPGLAGGSTGELFF. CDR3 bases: TGTGCCAGTAGTATTTTCCCTGGACTAGCGGGAGGGTCCACCGGGGAGCTGTTTTTT.

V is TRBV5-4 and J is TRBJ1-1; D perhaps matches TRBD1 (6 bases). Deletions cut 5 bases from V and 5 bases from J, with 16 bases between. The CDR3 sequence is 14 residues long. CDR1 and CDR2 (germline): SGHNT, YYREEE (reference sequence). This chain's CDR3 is CASSLDVQGTEAFF. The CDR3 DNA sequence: TGTGCCAGCAGTTTAGATGTTCAGGGGACTGAAGCTTTCTTT.

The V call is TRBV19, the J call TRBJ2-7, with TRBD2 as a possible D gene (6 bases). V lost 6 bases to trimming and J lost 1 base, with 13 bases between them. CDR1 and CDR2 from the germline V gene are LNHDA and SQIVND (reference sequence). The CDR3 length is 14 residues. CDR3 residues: CASSEQSGSYEQYF. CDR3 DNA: TGTGCCAGTAGCGAACAGAGCGGGTCCTACGAGCAGTACTTC.

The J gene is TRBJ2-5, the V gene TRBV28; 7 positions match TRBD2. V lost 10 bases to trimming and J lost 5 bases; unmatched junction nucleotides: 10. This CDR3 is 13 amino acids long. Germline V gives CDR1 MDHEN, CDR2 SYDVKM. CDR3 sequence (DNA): TGTGCCACCTGGAAACTAGCGAGGGAGACCCAGTACTTC. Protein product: CATWKLARETQYF.

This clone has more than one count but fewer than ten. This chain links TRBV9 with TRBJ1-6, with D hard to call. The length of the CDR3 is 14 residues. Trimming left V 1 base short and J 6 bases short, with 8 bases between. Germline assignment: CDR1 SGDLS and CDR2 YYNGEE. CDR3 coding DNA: TGTGCCAGCAGCGTACAGGTATCTAATTCACCCCTCCACTTT. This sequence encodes CASSVQVSNSPLHF.

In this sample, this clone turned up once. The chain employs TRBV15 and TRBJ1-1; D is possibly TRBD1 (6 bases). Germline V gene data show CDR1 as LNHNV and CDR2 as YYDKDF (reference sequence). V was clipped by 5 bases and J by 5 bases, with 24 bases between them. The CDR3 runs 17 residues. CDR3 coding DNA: TGTGCCACCAGCCAACCGTCGGGGGGGCGGTGGGCGACTGAAGCTTTCTTT. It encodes CATSQPSGGRWATEAFF.

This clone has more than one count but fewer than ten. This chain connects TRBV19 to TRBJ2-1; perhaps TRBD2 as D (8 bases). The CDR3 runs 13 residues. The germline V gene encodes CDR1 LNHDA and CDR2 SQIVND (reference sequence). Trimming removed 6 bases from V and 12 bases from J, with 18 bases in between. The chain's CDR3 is CASSFSGDSGQFF. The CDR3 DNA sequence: TGTGCCAGTAGCTTTAGCGGGGACAGCGGGCAGTTCTTC.

In nucleotides, the CDR3 is TGTGCCAGCAGCTGGGGCCCGGACCGTGGAAACACCATATATTTT. Its translation is CASSWGPDRGNTIYF. V is TRBV11-2 and J is TRBJ1-3, with D possibly matching TRBD1 (5 bases). Trimming left V 4 bases short and J 3 bases short, with 13 bases between. The germline V gene has CDR1 SGHAT and CDR2 FQNNGV. CDR3 length: 15 amino acids.

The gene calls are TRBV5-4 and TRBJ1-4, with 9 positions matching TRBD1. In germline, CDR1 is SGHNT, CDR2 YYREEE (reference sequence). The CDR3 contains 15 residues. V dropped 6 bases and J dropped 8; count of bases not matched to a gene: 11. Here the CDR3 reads CASTQLGQGSEKLFF. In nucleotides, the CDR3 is TGTGCCAGCACCCAACTGGGACAGGGAAGCGAAAAACTGTTTTTT.

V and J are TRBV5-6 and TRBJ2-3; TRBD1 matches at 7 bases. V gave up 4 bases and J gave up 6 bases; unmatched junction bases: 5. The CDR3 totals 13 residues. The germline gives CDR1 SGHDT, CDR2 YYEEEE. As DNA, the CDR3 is TGTGCCAGCAGCCTGAGGGGGCTGGATACGCAGTATTTT. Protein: CASSLRGLDTQYF. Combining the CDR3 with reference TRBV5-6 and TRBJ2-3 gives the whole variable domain DAGVTQSPTHLIKTRGQQVTLRCSPKSGHDTVSWYQQALGQGPQFIFQYYEEEERQRGNFPDRFSGHQFPNYSSELNVNALLLGDSALYLCASSLRGLDTQYFGPGTRLTVL.

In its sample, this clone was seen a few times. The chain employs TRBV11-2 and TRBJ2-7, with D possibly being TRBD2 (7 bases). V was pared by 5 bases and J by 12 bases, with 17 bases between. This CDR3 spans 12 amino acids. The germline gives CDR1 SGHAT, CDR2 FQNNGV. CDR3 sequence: CASSLRGGALYF. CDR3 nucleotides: TGTGCCAGCAGCCTAAGAGGGGGGGCTCTGTACTTC.

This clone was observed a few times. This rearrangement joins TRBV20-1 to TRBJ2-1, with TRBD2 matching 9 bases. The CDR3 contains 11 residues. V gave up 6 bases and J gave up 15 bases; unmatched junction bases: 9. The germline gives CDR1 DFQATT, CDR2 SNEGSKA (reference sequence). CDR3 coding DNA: TGCAGTGCACAGACTAGCGGCCCCAGGTTCTTC. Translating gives CSAQTSGPRFF.

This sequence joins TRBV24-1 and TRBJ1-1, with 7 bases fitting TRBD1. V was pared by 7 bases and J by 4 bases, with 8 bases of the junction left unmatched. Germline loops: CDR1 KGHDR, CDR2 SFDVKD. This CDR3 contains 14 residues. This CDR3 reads CATRPSSGGTEAFF. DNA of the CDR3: TGTGCCACCAGGCCGTCCTCAGGGGGCACTGAAGCTTTCTTT.